This T cell receptor (beta chain) originates from a study of shared clonotypes between healthy human individuals. Study-level results: Clonotype sharing across several donors was observed for roughly 5% of naive CD4 clonotypes.

The CDR3 length is 11 residues. Trimming took 4 bases from V and 2 from J, leaving 6 bases between them. Germline CDR1 and CDR2: SQVTM and ANQGSEA. The assay was immunoSEQ multiplex PCR, and TCRdb's table has in-frame clones only and misses some. Seen here are roughly 1 million clones, around three quarters observed once, and the top ten hold about 0.52%. Turning to this clone: Its antigen is still unknown. This sample includes further DNA sequences coding for the same CDR3.

This TCR came from a man between 18 and 29 years old in good health. Some clones in this sample may be carry-over from other donors' samples. The rearrangement links TRBV29-1 to TRBJ2-7; TRBD2 might be the D (5 bases). Sequencing was performed on memory CD4+ T cells from PBMCs. Subset denoted: CD45RA-negative fraction. The CDR3 sequence is CSVGETYEQYF. The CDR3, as DNA: TGCAGCGTTGGGGAGACCTACGAGCAGTACTTC.